This T cell receptor beta chain originates from a study of cytomegalovirus exposure and HLA in healthy donors. For this clone: Antigen unknown.

The PCR ran on 60 Vbeta and 13 Jbeta primers. Sequencing was performed with immunoSEQ multiplex PCR; in TCRdb, only in-frame clones are kept and a portion is missing. Seen here are over 85,000 clones, around four fifths observed once, and the top ten hold just over 2.5%. Germline assignment: CDR1 SNHLY and CDR2 FYNNEI. The CDR3 is 16 amino acids. V lost 4 bases and J lost 6; bases outside the gene matches: 9. Regarding the study as a whole: Specificity for CMV antigens was confirmed in vitro for a few of the CMV-associated chains. With later analysis, a missense DCLRE1C variant became linked to TCR beta V- and J-gene trimming. Later analysis suggested most CMV-associated TCR beta chains were HLA-restricted. Per a later analysis, HLA-associated TCR beta chains showed more clonal expansion than other, equally common TCR beta chains.

This sequence was found in a man aged 40-49 years in good health and CMV-seronegative. The material sequenced was PBMCs. The rearrangement uses TRBV2 and TRBJ2-2, with 9 bases aligning to TRBD2. The CDR3 reads CASSVGTSNVAGELFF. In nucleotides, the CDR3 is TGTGCCAGCAGTGTTGGGACTAGCAACGTGGCCGGGGAGCTGTTTTTT. Full variable domain (missing parts from reference TRBV2 and TRBJ2-2): EPEVTQTPSHQVTQMGQEVILRCVPISNHLYFYWYRQILGQKVEFLVSFYNNEISEKSEIFDDQFSVERPDGSNFTLKIRSTKLEDSAMYFCASSVGTSNVAGELFFGEGSRLTVL.